This paragraph reports one T cell receptor (beta chain). What this receptor recognizes is not known. No clone much larger than this one lies a single base away; base qualities are absent. The cohort was made up of approximately 670 healthy bone marrow donors. At the time of sampling, all cohort members were nominally healthy, though unrecorded immune exposures were likely present. The donor was CMV seronegative and was included in the group of about 350 seronegative cohort members. A peripheral blood sample was provided by each donor, and peripheral blood mononuclear cells were used for TCR beta sequencing. Genomic DNA was extracted from the blood cell samples with the Qiagen DNeasy Blood Extraction Kit. Libraries were built with the immunoSEQ multiplex PCR assay. For the multiplex PCR, a mixture combining 60 forward primers for TCR Vbeta segments and 13 reverse primers for TCR Jbeta segments was used. The CDR3 region of rearranged TCR beta genes was amplified from genomic DNA with a multiplex PCR assay. The amplified TCR beta libraries were sequenced on the Illumina HiSeq System as 87-base-pair reads. As for the original processing: In a later analysis, some 80 million unique TCR beta chains were counted across the roughly 700 repertoires, and some 10 million of these chains were shared by at least two donors. To remove PCR and sequencing errors, raw reads were error-corrected and collapsed into unique sequences using a nearest-neighbor algorithm that merged closely related sequences. To assign V, D and J gene segments, CDR3 sequences were aligned to IMGT reference sequences. For a sequence to be retained, a match of at least six nucleotides was required to both a V gene segment and a J gene segment. Rearrangements were classified as productive when the CDR3 lacked stop codons and remained in frame with V and J, and all other rearrangements were classified as non-productive. Following IMGT convention, CDR3 was defined as the stretch from the second conserved V-encoded cysteine up to the conserved J-encoded phenylalanine. The earlier analysis of around 640 of the donors excluded sequences that lacked an unambiguous match to a single V gene segment. In an earlier analysis of 587 of the donors, a V segment was called functional when productive rearrangements were above 56.7%, and segregating when the standard deviation between donors exceeded 5%. To diagnose cytomegalovirus status from the catalog of TCR beta chain sequences, a statistical classification framework was built. In a later analysis, TCR nucleotide sequences were compared against IMGT/GENE-DB human TR gene sequences so that V and J genes could be assigned. Using the TCRdist pipeline, a later analysis assigned CDR3 sequences along with most-parsimonious VDJ recombination scenarios. In a later analysis, each TCR beta chain was defined by its CDR3 amino acid sequence together with its V-gene family, and reads lacking a unique V-gene family were excluded. A later analysis removed 592 highly shared, low-generation-probability nucleotide sequences to deal with suspected cross-contamination and a sequencing artifact. For each public chain, a later analysis derived a clonal expansion index from normalized ranks of inferred template counts within each repertoire. Generation probabilities in a later analysis came from a VDJ recombination model fitted to out-of-frame rearrangements, and those results were checked against IGoR. In a later analysis, hypergeometric tests were used to score TCR-TCR, TCR-HLA and TCR-CMV co-occurrence, with a repertoire-size bias correction applied to TCR pairs. To estimate false discovery rates, a later analysis permuted the HLA or CMV assignments 20 times. In a later analysis, co-occurring TCRs were grouped using DBSCAN, with TCRdist sequence similarity added in when clustering inside HLA-allele-positive subsets. Repertoires with fewer than 30,000 or more than 120,000 public chains, plus five repertoires with anomalous nucleotide sharing, were excluded from co-occurrence clustering. What TCRdb holds here is the immuneACCESS table cut down to in-frame rearrangements. Part of the clones is not present; checked against another copy, under half of the missing clones reflect an unresolved V gene, and the others are unexplained. The V and J calls and the clone size are those of that table, but D and trimming were determined from the DNA. In all, the sample holds about 200,000 clones, and about 80% of those were seen once. The biggest ten clones account for about 1.4% of the sample.

CDR1 and CDR2 were assigned from the germline V gene as WSHSY and SAAADI. V and J are truncated by 8 bases and 2 bases respectively, leaving an intervening sequence of 10 bases. From the cysteine up to the phenylalanine, the CDR3 has a length of 13 residues. CDR3 DNA only is kept here, 39 bases in frame from base 1. These data originate in a study of cytomegalovirus exposure and HLA in healthy donors (dated 2017 in TCRdb). Study-wide context: An earlier analysis of about 530 of the donors reported 276 Gb of sequence data and 95 million to 130 million unique TCR beta sequences obtained from some 200 million T cells. Among the roughly 370 genotyped donors, more than 70% belonged to the genetic ancestry cluster associated with self-reported Caucasian donors. Genome-wide SNP genotypes for about 65% of the 666 donors were used in a later genetic analysis, which treated that subset as a discovery cohort. The study was designed to test whether signatures of past pathogen exposure could be identified by cataloging public T cell receptors. Roughly 5 DR-DQ haplotypes were handled as single units for association and clustering, since linkage in the cohort was strong. The number of donors typed differed by locus, with about 629-630 for A, B, C, DRB1 and DQB1, 522 for DQA1, about 610 for DPA1, and some 440 for DPB1. In the later analysis, no new phenotypic data were used to find candidate immune exposures; instead, reliance was placed on TCR beta sequences and their occurrence across donors. Along with the roughly 610-subject first cohort, a separate validation cohort of over 90 different subjects was used. An early release covering roughly 600 HLA-typed donors comprised about 310 gigabases of sequencing data and around 86 million unique TCR sequences. To predict cytomegalovirus infection status, the study combined high-throughput TCR immunosequencing, statistical association of individual TCRs with disease status, and machine learning. Alongside the repertoire data, information on donor age, sex, ethnicity and CMV serostatus was compiled. Every repertoire in the discovery cohort had been generated on one and the same sequencing platform. The T cell repertoires of under 750 subjects were profiled by immunosequencing and related to cytomegalovirus serostatus. HLA typing included class I and class II loci at four-digit resolution. Across approximately 400 genotyped donors of the cohort, an average of approximately 200,000 unique TCR beta nucleotide sequences per donor were sequenced, and roughly 20% of those sequences were non-productive. An earlier analysis of around 580 of the donors used high-throughput TCR beta sequencing to judge whether each TCR beta V gene segment behaved as functional or pseudogenic. A later analysis re-examined previously published TCR beta repertoires from 500 to 700 donors and added high-resolution HLA genotyping to investigate patterns of TCR occurrence.

Here is what the overall study found, with its caveats: CMV serostatus was the only immune exposure information available for the cohort. In a later genetic analysis, fewer N-insertions in productive TCRs were reported among donors in an Asian-associated ancestry cluster than the roughly 700-donor mean. A later analysis associated about 17,000 TCR beta sequences with specific HLA alleles at a false discovery rate of 0.05. Correlated functional status among segregating V segments might be attributable to linkage disequilibrium, but an unknown experimental factor could not be ruled out. Because the 87-base-pair reads could not distinguish some IMGT-functional V segments, including TRBV6-2 and TRBV6-3, those segments were excluded. Across donors, most TCR sequences were observed very rarely, whereas some public TCRs were present in many individuals. Sequencing depth was assumed to be roughly uniform across donors in the presence/absence analyses, though that assumption may not hold. According to a later analysis, TCR association rates differed among HLA loci, with DRB1 alleles showing the most associated TCRs and HLA-C alleles showing the fewest. In a later analysis, HLA-associated TCR beta chains showed more clonal expansion and lower generation probabilities than non-associated chains that were equally common. The cohort was sequenced for TCR beta chains only, and without alpha or paired-chain data the features that could be detected were limited. A cluster of highly shared sequence variants was judged likely to be a technical artifact of the sequencing pipeline. The authors suggested that the approach could potentially be generalized to other disease states and immunological phenotypes. A few of the identified cytomegalovirus-associated TCR beta chains were confirmed in vitro to be specific for cytomegalovirus antigens. According to a later analysis, most CMV-associated TCR beta chains appeared to be HLA-restricted, and the HLA associations seemed to be driven largely by CMV exposure. The study gave a list of 150 to 200 TCR beta chains associated with cytomegalovirus. Because counts were too low, about 18 rarely observed V segments, including chromosome 9 orphons, were left out of the earlier analysis of 587 of the donors. A further reported finding was that TCR beta sequences accurately predicted the HLA-A and HLA-B alleles for most subjects in the first cohort. A later genetic analysis associated a missense DCLRE1C variant with V-gene and J-gene trimming of TCR beta chains, and an independent cohort replicated the association. Broadly in line with IMGT annotations, most TCR beta V segments showed up in productive rearrangements about 87% or about 30% of the time in an earlier analysis of approximately 640 of the donors. A later analysis reported that several top co-occurrence clusters appeared linked to parvovirus B19, influenza, CMV and Epstein-Barr virus. The classifier was reported to diagnose cytomegalovirus status with high specificity and sensitivity in both the original and validation cohorts. Because HLA typing was unavailable for some donors at each locus, only the typed subset was used in association tests. Assigning TCR associations to individual alleles was difficult when HLA alleles, especially DR and DQ, strongly co-occurred.

The sequence links TRBV10-2 to TRBJ2-1; the D gene is not confidently resolved. Sequenced sample: PBMCs. The sequence came from a girl aged 10 to 17 in good health and CMV-seronegative. The CDR3: CASERNPYNEQFF. The nucleotide sequence reads as follows: TGCGCCAGCGAGAGGAATCCCTACAATGAGCAGTTCTTC.